This entry concerns a single T cell receptor (beta chain). Its target is not known. V dropped 2 bases and J dropped 1; count of bases not matched to a gene: 5. The germline V gene has CDR1 MNHEY and CDR2 SMNVEV (reference sequence). CDR3 length equals 16 residues. This entry comes from a study of cytomegalovirus exposure and HLA in healthy donors. Study-wide results and caveats: An ancestry cluster, one associated with Asian ancestry, reportedly showed fewer N-insertions than the approximately 660-donor mean in a later analysis.

The primer mix had 60 Vbeta and 13 Jbeta primers. TCRdb keeps only in-frame clones here, not all; method: immunoSEQ multiplex PCR. This sample has about 120,000 clones; about 76% occur once, and the top ten carry 2% to 2.5%. V gene TRBV27 combines with J gene TRBJ2-3; TRBD2 agrees at 8 bases. Source material: PBMCs. The TCR sequence derives from a woman aged 40 to 50 in good health and CMV-seronegative. CDR3 amino acids: CASSLIPGGGTDTQYF. CDR3 DNA: TGTGCCAGCAGTTTAATACCCGGGGGGGGCACAGATACGCAGTATTTT.